Sequencing of this T cell receptor beta chain was carried out in a study of beta chain features in type 1 diabetes. Points from the study as a whole: Moderate yet significant TCRB CDR3 shortening was seen in Type 1 diabetes patients in all four CD4+ subsets. PCR could preferentially amplify shorter templates, alike in patients and controls. The similarity of naive, central memory and Treg TCRB repertoires appeared greater among patients than among healthy donors.

This clone was counted only a few times. Its antigen is as yet unknown. Expressed TCRB transcripts were sequenced because the entire RNA isolate underwent reverse transcription. The average read count of naive, central memory and regulatory T cell samples was some 3.5 million. Libraries were prepared by immunoSEQ multiplex PCR; TCRdb keeps only in-frame clonotypes and omits some of them. The sample holds about 150,000 clones, 10% seen once. Germline CDR1 reads MNHEY; CDR2 reads SMNVEV (reference sequence). This CDR3 comprises 14 residues. V lost 3 bases, J lost 1 base, and 9 bases lay in between. Input material: naive CD4+ T cells from blood. The source is a man in his late teens or twenties in good health. The chain combines TRBV27 with TRBJ1-1; D unclear. The CDR3 is CASSFKQPNTEAFF. The CDR3 DNA is TGTGCCAGCAGTTTTAAACAGCCGAACACTGAAGCTTTCTTT.